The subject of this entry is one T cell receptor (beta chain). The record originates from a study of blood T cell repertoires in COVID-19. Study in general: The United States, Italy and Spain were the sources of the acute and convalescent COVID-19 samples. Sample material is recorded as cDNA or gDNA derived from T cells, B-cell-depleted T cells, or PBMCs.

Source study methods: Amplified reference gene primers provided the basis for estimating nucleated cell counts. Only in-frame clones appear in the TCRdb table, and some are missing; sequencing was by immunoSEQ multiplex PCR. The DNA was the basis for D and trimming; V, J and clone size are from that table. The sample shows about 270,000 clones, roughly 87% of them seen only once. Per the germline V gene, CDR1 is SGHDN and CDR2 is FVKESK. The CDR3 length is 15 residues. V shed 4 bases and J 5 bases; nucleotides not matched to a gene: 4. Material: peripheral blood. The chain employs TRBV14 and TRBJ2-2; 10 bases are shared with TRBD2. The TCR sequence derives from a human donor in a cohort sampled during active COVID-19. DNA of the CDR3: TGTGCCAGCAGCCTTGGACTAGCGGATACCGGGGAGCTGTTTTTT. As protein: CASSLGLADTGELFF.